One sample yielded the 20 T cell receptor beta chains listed below, sequenced in a study of T cell repertoires in cytomegalovirus infection. In TCRdb, the reads were re-called with MiXCR into one record per CDR3 protein. Among approximately 500,000 distinct CDR3 sequences listed, roughly 10% were seen once. The sample consisted of PBMCs. These receptors originate from a human donor in good health (CMV status not recorded). Some clones in this sample may be carry-over from other donors' samples.

This clonotype was counted ten times or more. The chain recombines TRBV19 with TRBJ1-2; D is possibly TRBD1 (5 bases). V was trimmed by 2 bases and J by 8 bases, leaving 15 bases between them. The length of the CDR3 is 14 residues. Germline CDR1 is LNHDA and CDR2 is SQIVND (reference sequence). CDR3 sequence (DNA): TGTGCCAGTAGTATAAGCAGGGTATCATGGGGCTACACCTTC. This encodes CASSISRVSWGYTF.

This clonotype was recorded many times. This chain connects TRBV7-2 to TRBJ2-3; 7 bases align to TRBD2. The germline V gene encodes CDR1 SGHTA and CDR2 FQGNSA. The trim removed 6 bases at V and 3 bases at J, leaving 6 bases unmatched. CDR3 size: 14 residues. The CDR3 loop is CASRRTSVTDTQYF. DNA for the CDR3: TGTGCCAGCAGAAGGACTAGTGTTACAGATACGCAGTATTTT.

The V call is TRBV5-5, the J call TRBJ1-5, with TRBD1 identical over 7 bases. The CDR3 length is 15 residues. J was trimmed by 7 bases and V by 1 base; bases with no gene match: 8. Germline lookup yields CDR1 SGHKS and CDR2 YYEKEE (reference sequence). The CDR3 DNA sequence: TGTGCCAGCAGCTTGCGGGGACAGCTTGGCCAGCCCCAGCATTTT. Encoded protein: CASSLRGQLGQPQHF.

This clonotype was observed a handful of times. V gene TRBV15 combines with J gene TRBJ1-6; D call uncertain. CDR3 length: 16 amino acids. From germline, CDR1 is LNHNV and CDR2 YYDKDF (reference sequence). With 5 bases removed from V and 8 bases from J, the gap between germline ends came to 19 bases. DNA for the CDR3: TGTGCCACCAGCTCAGGAACCTTAAGCTGGGATTCACCCCTCCACTTT. Its protein is CATSSGTLSWDSPLHF.

The V call is TRBV19, the J call TRBJ1-2; D uncertain. The V gene's germline CDR1 is LNHDA and CDR2 SQIVND (reference sequence). The CDR3 length is 14 residues. Between the trimmed V and J ends, which lost 6 bases and 3 bases, there was a span of 14 bases. The CDR3 sequence: CASRSRPEYYGYTF. The CDR3 DNA reads TGTGCCAGTAGGTCCAGACCGGAATACTATGGCTACACCTTC.

This clonotype was seen at least ten times. The rearrangement joins TRBV20-1 to TRBJ2-2; the D gene is possibly TRBD2 (6 bases). This CDR3 contains 14 residues. Trimming stripped 6 bases from V and 0 bases from J, with 11 bases between. The germline V gene has CDR1 DFQATT and CDR2 SNEGSKA (reference sequence). CDR3 in amino acids: CSAKGTANTGELFF. For the CDR3, the DNA is TGCAGTGCAAAAGGGACTGCGAACACCGGGGAGCTGTTTTTT.

The rearrangement joins TRBV29-1 to TRBJ2-2; no clear D gene. The CDR3 is 12 amino acids. The germline V and J ends were trimmed by 4 bases and 6 bases, with 9 bases remaining between them. Germline V gene data show CDR1 as SQVTM and CDR2 as ANQGSEA. The CDR3 sequence is CSVGLLSGELFF. Written as DNA, the CDR3 is TGCAGCGTTGGGCTCCTTTCCGGGGAGCTGTTTTTT.

The chain has TRBV23-1 and TRBJ2-1; 11 bases match TRBD2. TRBV23-1 carries the ORF label, with uncertain function. J was trimmed by 4 bases and V by 3 bases; bases with no gene match: 8. CDR3 length: 17 amino acids. The CDR3 loop is CASSHLIGTSGYNEQFF. DNA of the CDR3: TGCGCCAGCAGTCATCTGATCGGGACTAGCGGTTACAATGAGCAGTTCTTC.

This chain uses TRBV4-1 with TRBJ2-3; 7 bases are a match to TRBD2. The CDR3 is 13 amino acids. Unmatched junction bases numbered 3, after V lost 6 bases and J lost 3 bases. Germline CDR1 and CDR2: MGHRA and YSYEKL. DNA for the CDR3: TGCGCCAGCAGAGGGAGGGAAACAGATACGCAGTATTTT. As protein: CASRGRETDTQYF.

This clonotype has ten or more counts. This rearrangement joins TRBV7-2 to TRBJ2-3; D gene ambiguous. This CDR3 spans 16 amino acids. Looked up from germline, CDR1 is SGHTA and CDR2 is FQGNSA. V lost 5 bases to trimming and J lost 3 bases, with 18 bases between them. The CDR3 is CASSPPPGYPTDTQYF. The CDR3 DNA is TGTGCCAGCAGCCCCCCCCCGGGCTATCCGACAGATACGCAGTATTTT.

This clonotype was picked up many times. The chain links TRBV20-1 to TRBJ1-4, with 8 bases that match TRBD1. V shed 7 bases and J 7 bases; nucleotides not matched to a gene: 8. Germline CDR1 DFQATT, CDR2 SNEGSKA (reference sequence). This CDR3 has 13 residues. CDR3 sequence (DNA): TGCAGTGGATTCGGGACAGGTGGTGAAAAACTGTTTTTT. It specifies CSGFGTGGEKLFF.

This clonotype was seen only a few times. The CDR3 coding sequence is TGTGCCAGCAGCCAAGGAGGGGGAGAGACCCAGTACTTC. Its protein is CASSQGGGETQYF. The chain has TRBV3-1 and TRBJ2-5, with a weak D call TRBD1 (6 bases). V shed 1 base and J shed 4 bases, with 7 bases lying between them. This CDR3 comprises 13 residues. Germline V gene lookup returns CDR1 LGHDT and CDR2 YNNKEL (reference sequence).

This clonotype came up many times. The chain employs TRBV7-6 and TRBJ2-3; 8 positions match TRBD1. Germline trimming cut 2 bases from V and 2 bases from J; bases unmatched to any gene: 6. Per germline, CDR1 SGHVS and CDR2 FNYEAQ. CDR3 length: 16 amino acids. CDR3 nucleotide sequence: TGTGCCAGCAGCTTAAAATGGCAGGGGGCCACAGATACGCAGTATTTT. Translation gives CASSLKWQGATDTQYF.

This clonotype was seen a handful of times. The chain links TRBV28 to TRBJ1-2; D might be TRBD1 (6 bases). The germline V and J ends were trimmed by 5 bases and 4 bases, with 20 bases remaining between them. CDR1 is MDHEN, CDR2 SYDVKM, per germline. The CDR3 spans 16 residues. This CDR3 reads CASSPRGGATLYGYTF. CDR3 DNA sequence: TGTGCCAGCAGTCCCCGGGGGGGGGCGACTCTCTATGGCTACACCTTC.

This clonotype was seen repeatedly, ten times or more. The chain joins TRBV20-1 to TRBJ1-5; a possible D gene is TRBD1 (5 bases). Deletions cut 3 bases from V and 6 bases from J, with 12 bases between. This CDR3 comprises 13 residues. Germline values: CDR1 DFQATT, CDR2 SNEGSKA (reference sequence). The CDR3 nucleotides are TGCAGTGCTAGGGGCCAGGGCGGTCAGCCCCAGCATTTT. Translation: CSARGQGGQPQHF.

This clonotype showed up many times. CDR3 protein: CASTSGGRAEAFF. In nucleotides, the CDR3 is TGTGCCAGCACCAGCGGGGGAAGGGCTGAAGCTTTCTTT. V gene TRBV12-3 or TRBV12-4 combines with J gene TRBJ1-1; D is possibly TRBD1 (5 bases). CDR3 size: 13 residues. Trimming took 7 bases from V and 6 from J, leaving 15 bases between them.

This clonotype was detected only a few times. This chain joins TRBV3-1 and TRBJ2-2, with TRBD1 matching over 7 bases. Unmatched junction bases numbered 3, after V lost 1 base and J lost 4 bases. The germline V gene has CDR1 LGHDT and CDR2 YNNKEL (reference sequence). This CDR3 region has 15 residues. In DNA, the CDR3 is TGTGCCAGCAGCCAAGTGTCAGGGGGCACCGGGGAGCTGTTTTTT. Translated, it gives CASSQVSGGTGELFF.

This sequence joins TRBV6-2 or TRBV6-3 and TRBJ1-1; D possibly corresponds to TRBD1 (6 bases). CDR3 length: 15 amino acids. V dropped 7 bases and J dropped 4 bases, with 19 bases sitting between them. Germline assignment: CDR1 MNHEY and CDR2 SVGEGT. In DNA, the CDR3 is TGTGCCAGCAAGACTGGGGGCGGTGGTGCCACTGAAGCTTTCTTT. This sequence encodes CASKTGGGGATEAFF.

The chain is built from TRBV6-1 and TRBJ2-2; D is unresolved. Germline assignment: CDR1 MNHNS and CDR2 SASEGT. The CDR3 is 18 amino acids. The germline V and J ends were trimmed by 3 bases and 1 base, with 18 bases remaining between them. Here the CDR3 DNA reads TGTGCCAGCAGTGATCGGACCGGCGGAAGGGAGAACACCGGGGAGCTGTTTTTT. Translated: CASSDRTGGRENTGELFF.

In its sample, this clonotype was seen many times. The chain is built from TRBV5-1 and TRBJ2-7, with 8 nucleotides matching TRBD2. The germline V gene encodes CDR1 SGHRS and CDR2 YFSETQ. This CDR3 has 13 amino acids. V lost 2 bases to trimming and J lost 4 bases; unmatched junction nucleotides: 2. The CDR3 DNA reads as TGCGCCAGCAGCTTTAGCGGGATATACGAGCAGTACTTC. It specifies CASSFSGIYEQYF.